This is a list of T cell receptor beta chains from one sample in a study of human T cells and chemical hapten exposure. TCRdb reprocessed the RACE reads via MiXCR and lists one record per CDR3 protein. This table has a few hundred thousand distinct CDR3 sequences, around 5.5% appearing once. This material consisted of whole blood, taken in connection with sensitization to the hapten diphenylcyclopropenone (DPC). These receptor sequences come from a woman between 18 and 30 years old with alopecia areata. Some clones in this sample may be carry-over from other donors' samples. Each CDR3 is given with its conserved first and last residue. D genes are given only for firm matches. The size field is filled for only some rows; it gives once, few, many or a size class.

clone_size	v_call	j_call	d_call	cdr3_aa	cdr3_nt
few	TRBV5-1	TRBJ2-3	-	CASSLDGVTDTQYF	TGCGCCAGCAGCTTGGACGGGGTCACAGATACGCAGTATTTT
-	TRBV28	TRBJ1-5	-	CASSLGGEVDQPQHF	TGTGCCAGCAGTTTAGGAGGGGAGGTGGATCAGCCCCAGCATTTT
-	TRBV7-2	TRBJ2-1	-	CASSSAGASYNEQFF	TGTGCCAGCAGCTCAGCGGGCGCCTCCTACAATGAGCAGTTCTTC
-	TRBV6-2/TRBV6-3	TRBJ2-3	TRBD2	CASSDRTSGATDTQYF	TGTGCCAGCAGTGACCGGACTAGCGGGGCCACAGATACGCAGTATTTT
few	TRBV13	TRBJ1-1	-	CASSLNRAPAEAFF	TGTGCCAGCAGCTTAAACAGGGCTCCGGCTGAAGCTTTCTTT
-	TRBV7-8	TRBJ2-1	TRBD1	CASSLGTGEFF	TGTGCCAGCAGCTTAGGTACAGGGGAATTCTTC
few	TRBV10-3	TRBJ2-5	-	CAGRTESQETQYF	TGTGCCGGGCGGACTGAAAGCCAAGAGACCCAGTACTTC
few	TRBV24-1	TRBJ2-3	-	CATSDLFTDTQYF	TGTGCCACCAGTGATTTATTCACAGATACGCAGTATTTT
-	TRBV6-5	TRBJ2-6	-	CASSLQGPYSGANVLTF	TGTGCCAGCAGCCTTCAGGGTCCCTACTCTGGGGCCAACGTCCTGACTTTC
-	TRBV10-3	TRBJ1-6	-	CAISNDSYNSPLHF	TGTGCCATCAGTAACGACAGCTATAATTCACCCCTCCACTTT
few	TRBV2	TRBJ1-5	-	CASSMRAGHKYQPQHF	TGTGCCAGCAGCATGAGGGCAGGACATAAATATCAGCCCCAGCATTTT
many	TRBV6-2/TRBV6-3	TRBJ2-7	TRBD1	CASTYSHGTGSYEQYF	TGTGCCAGCACCTACTCCCACGGGACAGGGTCCTACGAGCAGTACTTC
few	TRBV20-1	TRBJ2-3	-	CSARQSTDTQYF	TGCAGTGCTAGACAGTCCACAGATACGCAGTATTTT